This entry features one TCR beta chain sequence. The specificity of this receptor is unknown. No much larger clone is present one base from it, and per-base qualities are unavailable. This specimen comes from a study of T cells after posttransplantation cyclophosphamide (TCRdb year 2016). Regarding the study in general: The study tracked T cell repertoire reconstitution by TRB sequencing after myeloablative bone marrow transplantation using posttransplantation cyclophosphamide as GVHD prophylaxis. In 3 patients, TRB sequencing was also performed on up to 3 more blood samples taken 2 to 5.2 years after transplant, and in 4 patients, pretransplant blood was also TRB-sequenced. Public TRB sequences were queried against a database of over 3,000 sequences associated with responses to pathogens, tumor antigens, self-antigens and alloantigens. Antigen receptor sequencing was done on samples from 35 to 45 PTCy-treated patients and from roughly 15 related bone marrow donors of those patients. Blood from every one of the roughly 30 PTCy patients who had 1-year posttransplant specimens underwent TRB sequencing. Because TRA and TRB clonality were tightly correlated in 8 or 9 samples, subsequent TCR analyses were focused on TRB only. The research as a whole found: At 1-2 months, donor-recipient similarity was low but rose over the first year, and the later blood repertoires were often dominated by donor CD8+ memory clones. The TRB repertoires of T cells infiltrating skin or GI tract showed only limited overlap with the TRB repertoires of T cells in blood. Across about 40 patients, TRB clonality was highly associated with recipient CMV seropositivity and CMV reactivation, and diversity in PTCy patients was similar to diversity in CNI/methotrexate controls.

Genomic DNA was used for TRB sequencing, which was performed with the immunoSEQ assay at survey resolution or with the hsTCRB kit. Per the original workflow: The immunoSEQ software was used for initial read processing, and the LymphoSeq R package was used for repertoire analyses. For each TRB dataset, clonality was calculated as 1 minus normalized Shannon entropy, and the Gini coefficient was computed as well. Phenotypes of unsorted samples were inferred by mapping TRB sequences from sorted subsets of the recipient or donor onto the same recipient's unsorted samples. The source is immuneACCESS, and TCRdb retained only in-frame sequences with V and J called. Part of the clones is not carried over; for the studies checked, unresolved V genes explain less than half of this, and the remainder is unexplained. V, J and clone size were drawn from that table, and D and trimming were deduced from the DNA. For this sample there are more than 20,000 clones; over 75% appear just once. The ten largest account for under 2% of the sample.

For CDR1 and CDR2, the germline V gene (reference sequence) lists MNHEY and SMNVEV. The V and J ends are trimmed by 6 bases and 5 bases, leaving 11 bases between them. The CDR3 holds 13 amino acids from the cysteine to the phenylalanine. Of all the DNA, just the CDR3 is kept, 39 bases in frame from base 1. A control cohort of 11 patients who had been given myeloablative marrow transplants with methotrexate plus a calcineurin inhibitor was sampled 1 year after transplant. Mononuclear cells from peripheral blood and bone marrow were separated by Ficoll-Hypaque density centrifugation and then cryopreserved.

The sample here was PBMCs, taken roughly 49 weeks after allogeneic stem cell transplant with calcineurin inhibitor and methotrexate. The sequence was collected from a female patient between 30 and 39 years old who received an allogeneic stem cell transplant from an unrelated donor, was CMV-positive, and had acute and chronic GVHD. Following transplantation, part of the T cell population may be supplied by the graft donor rather than the patient. The chain links TRBV27 with TRBJ2-1; matching of 6 bases hints at TRBD1 as the D gene. The nucleotides are TGTGCCAGCAGCTTCCGGGACAACAATGAGCAGTTCTTC. Its protein is CASSFRDNNEQFF.